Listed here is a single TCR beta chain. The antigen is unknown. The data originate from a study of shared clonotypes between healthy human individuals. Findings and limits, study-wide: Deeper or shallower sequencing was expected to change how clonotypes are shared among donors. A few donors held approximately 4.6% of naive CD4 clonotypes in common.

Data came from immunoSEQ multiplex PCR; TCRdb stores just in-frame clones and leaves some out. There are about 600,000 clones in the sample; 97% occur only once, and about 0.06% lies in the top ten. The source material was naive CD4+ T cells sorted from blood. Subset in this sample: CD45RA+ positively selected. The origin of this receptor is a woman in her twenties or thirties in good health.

In DNA, the CDR3 is TGTGCCAGCAGCGTAGCCAGCGGGGGTCACACAGATACGCAGTATTTT. It codes for CASSVASGGHTDTQYF. This chain joins TRBV9 and TRBJ2-3; 8 positions agree with TRBD2. The V segment lost 0 bases and the J segment 2 bases; nucleotides outside the gene matches: 5. The CDR3 runs 16 residues. Germline values: CDR1 SGDLS, CDR2 YYNGEE. The variable domain in full, with the rest retrieved from reference TRBV9 and TRBJ2-3, is DSGVTQTPKHLITATGQRVTLRCSPRSGDLSVYWYQQSLDQGLQFLIQYYNGEERAKGNILERFSAQQFPDLHSELNLSSLELGDSALYFCASSVASGGHTDTQYFGPGTRLTVL.